The 27 T cell receptor beta chains below all came from one sample that was sequenced in a study. Each CDR3 protein is one row after TCRdb ran MiXCR on the RT-PCR reads. The sample lists about 700,000 distinct CDR3 sequences; approximately 15% were seen once. Sequencing was done on a sample of memory CD4+ T cells from blood. These receptors were collected from a female donor in good health, serving as a healthy control.

The genes are TRBV12-3 or TRBV12-4 and TRBJ1-5; a possible D gene is TRBD1 (5 bases). The CDR3 spans 16 residues. V gave up 3 bases and J gave up 3 bases, with 15 bases separating them. CDR3 amino acids: CASSLRGAAINQPQHF. Written as DNA, the CDR3 is TGTGCCAGCAGTTTGAGGGGTGCAGCAATCAATCAGCCCCAGCATTTT.

This clonotype was detected only a few times. The chain couples TRBV6-1 to TRBJ2-2, with D maybe TRBD2 (6 bases). With 7 bases removed from V and 6 bases from J, the gap between germline ends came to 12 bases. Per germline, CDR1 MNHNS and CDR2 SASEGT. CDR3 length: 13 amino acids. The CDR3 region has the DNA TGTGCCAGCAAGCCTGGGGGGTCCGGGGAGCTGTTTTTT. Protein: CASKPGGSGELFF.

The CDR3 bases are TGTGCCAGCAGCCAAGAGGGCAGCAGGGGTGTTCATGGCTACACCTTC. Amino acids: CASSQEGSRGVHGYTF. V gene TRBV14 combines with J gene TRBJ1-2; TRBD1 might be the D (6 bases). This CDR3 contains 16 residues. The V and J ends lost 0 bases and 6 bases respectively, with 17 bases between them. Per the germline V gene, CDR1 is SGHDN and CDR2 is FVKESK.

This clonotype was counted ten times or more. The chain has TRBV7-2 and TRBJ2-6; a weak D match, TRBD1 (6 bases). Germline assignment: CDR1 SGHTA and CDR2 FQGNSA. CDR3 length: 14 amino acids. The CDR3 protein is CASVRDNGANVLTF. For the CDR3, the DNA is TGTGCATCCGTTAGGGACAATGGGGCCAACGTCCTGACTTTC.

This clonotype was seen a handful of times. The chain links TRBV20-1 to TRBJ1-1; tentative D call: TRBD1 (5 bases). The length of the CDR3 is 11 residues. Germline values: CDR1 DFQATT, CDR2 SNEGSKA (reference sequence). Trimming pared 6 bases from V and 10 bases from J, leaving 15 bases between. This CDR3 is CSAHLPGGAFF. CDR3 nucleotides: TGCAGTGCCCACCTCCCGGGGGGAGCTTTCTTT.

This clonotype turned up a few times. This chain uses TRBV6-5 with TRBJ2-4; D unclear. Germline values: CDR1 MNHEY, CDR2 SVGAGI. Trimming removed 5 bases from V and 1 base from J, with 9 bases in between. The CDR3 length is 14 residues. The CDR3: CASSPEAAKNIQYF. CDR3 DNA: TGTGCCAGCAGTCCAGAGGCGGCCAAAAACATTCAGTACTTC.

This clonotype occurred a few times. V gene TRBV6-2 or TRBV6-3 combines with J gene TRBJ2-2; a possible D gene is TRBD1 (5 bases). The CDR3 has 16 residues. Germline-derived CDR1 and CDR2 are MNHEY and SVGEGT. Between the trimmed V and J ends, which lost 5 bases and 7 bases, there was a span of 20 bases. The CDR3 loop reads CASSGFTAQGYGELFF. The CDR3 DNA reads TGTGCCAGCAGTGGCTTTACTGCCCAGGGCTACGGGGAGCTGTTTTTT.

This clonotype was detected only a few times. The V gene is TRBV6-5, the J gene TRBJ1-1, with 10 bases fitting TRBD1. Germline V gene lookup returns CDR1 MNHEY and CDR2 SVGAGI. There are 17 residues in the CDR3. The J segment lost 5 bases and the V segment lost 6 bases, leaving 15 bases of the junction unmatched. The CDR3 DNA follows: TGTGCCAGCAGCCCCGACCGGGACAGGGGATGGGGGACTGAAGCTTTCTTT. Protein: CASSPDRDRGWGTEAFF.

This clonotype was observed many times. The chain has TRBV12-3 or TRBV12-4 and TRBJ2-3, with 7 nucleotides matching TRBD1. With 5 bases clipped from V and 2 bases from J, the junction kept 10 bases outside the gene matches. The length of the CDR3 is 16 residues. CDR3 loop: CASSTRQGLFTDTQYF. CDR3 coding DNA: TGTGCCAGCAGTACCCGACAGGGCCTCTTCACAGATACGCAGTATTTT.

This chain uses TRBV12-3 or TRBV12-4 with TRBJ2-1; TRBD1 might be the D (8 bases). Trimming stripped 2 bases from V and 8 bases from J, with 22 bases between. The CDR3 extends over 17 amino acids. The DNA for the CDR3 is TGTGCCAGCAGTTTAATGCGAGAAGGTACAGGGGGGGATGAGCAGTTCTTC. It encodes CASSLMREGTGGDEQFF.

J is TRBJ2-4 and V is TRBV9; 7 positions match TRBD1. V shed 0 bases and J 7 bases; nucleotides not matched to a gene: 4. The CDR3 covers 14 residues. The V gene's germline CDR1 is SGDLS and CDR2 YYNGEE. CDR3 loop: CASSVGGGQNIQYF. In DNA form, the CDR3 reads TGTGCCAGCAGCGTAGGAGGGGGCCAGAACATTCAGTACTTC. The complete variable domain, with remaining parts taken from reference TRBV9 and TRBJ2-4, reads DSGVTQTPKHLITATGQRVTLRCSPRSGDLSVYWYQQSLDQGLQFLIQYYNGEERAKGNILERFSAQQFPDLHSELNLSSLELGDSALYFCASSVGGGQNIQYFGAGTRLSVL.

The chain is built from TRBV2 and TRBJ1-3; no clear D. Germline CDR1 reads SNHLY; CDR2 reads FYNNEI. V gave up 4 bases and J gave up 0 bases, with 10 bases separating them. The CDR3 is 15 amino acids. CDR3 coding DNA: TGTGCCAGCAGTGTTGGAATTCTCTCTGGAAACACCATATATTTT. Translated, it gives CASSVGILSGNTIYF.

The CDR3 here is CATSDSGAFYEQYF. The CDR3, as DNA: TGTGCCACCAGTGATTCCGGGGCGTTCTACGAGCAGTACTTC. The chain links TRBV24-1 to TRBJ2-7; tentatively, D is TRBD1 or TRBD2 (5 bases each). Trimming shortened V by 2 bases and J by 3 bases, and 10 bases separated the two germline ends. Germline V gives CDR1 KGHDR, CDR2 SFDVKD. The CDR3 runs 14 residues.

CDR3 in DNA: TGTGCCAGCAGCCGCGAGAGCGGACTAGCGGGAGGAGAGACCCAGTACTTC. It specifies CASSRESGLAGGETQYF. This chain uses TRBV3-1 with TRBJ2-5, with TRBD2 identical over 14 bases. The CDR3 has 17 residues. V dropped 4 bases and J dropped 4; count of bases not matched to a gene: 8. Germline CDR1 reads LGHDT; CDR2 reads YNNKEL (reference sequence).

CDR3 DNA sequence: TGTGCCACCAGTGATTTGGACAGGGGCCACAATGAGCAGTTCTTC. This codes for CATSDLDRGHNEQFF. V gene TRBV24-1 combines with J gene TRBJ2-1; 8 nucleotides match TRBD1. CDR1 is KGHDR and CDR2 is SFDVKD in the germline V gene. The CDR3 is made up of 15 amino acids. J lost 5 bases, V lost 0 bases, and 2 bases had no gene match.

The rearrangement uses TRBV7-8 and TRBJ1-2; D remains ambiguous. V lost 2 bases to trimming and J lost 4 bases, with 14 bases between them. Germline V gives CDR1 SGHVS, CDR2 FQNEAQ. CDR3 size: 15 residues. Written as DNA, the CDR3 is TGTGCCAGCAGCTTACTTCTAGGGAAGGGCTATGGCTACACCTTC. Translation: CASSLLLGKGYGYTF.

This clonotype was seen more than once but under ten times. The CDR3 protein is CASSFLAGLTDTQYF. The CDR3 bases are TGTGCCAGCAGCTTCTTAGCGGGGCTGACAGATACGCAGTATTTT. This sequence joins TRBV27 and TRBJ2-3, with TRBD2 matching 8 bases. The V gene's germline CDR1 is MNHEY and CDR2 SMNVEV (reference sequence). This CDR3 has 15 amino acids. J lost 3 bases, V lost 6 bases, and 8 bases had no gene match.

This clonotype occurred a few times. The V gene is TRBV20-1, the J gene TRBJ1-1, with a tentative D call TRBD1 (6 bases). The CDR3 length is 13 residues. Germline assignment: CDR1 DFQATT and CDR2 SNEGSKA (reference sequence). V lost 2 bases, J lost 6 bases, and 13 bases lay in between. For the CDR3, the DNA is TGCAGTGCTAGACAGGGGTCTGGCGCTGAAGCTTTCTTT. As protein: CSARQGSGAEAFF.

On this clonotype: At one of its ends the junction is not consistent with the germline gene, which may arise from a read error. This rearrangement joins TRBV20-1 to TRBJ2-7; 9 bases match TRBD2. Germline assignment: CDR1 DFQATT and CDR2 SNEGSKA (reference sequence). The CDR3 covers 14 residues. The CDR3 coding sequence is TGCAGTGCTAGATCAACTAGCGGGTCCTTTAGAGCAGACTTC. It codes for CSARSTSGSFRADF.

This clonotype was seen at least ten times. The chain has TRBV6-5 and TRBJ1-6; no reliable D call. Germline values: CDR1 MNHEY, CDR2 SVGAGI. This CDR3 has 15 amino acids. V gave up 5 bases and J gave up 6 bases, with 14 bases separating them. The CDR3 DNA reads as TGTGCCAGCAGTCCCGCCGGCAGCTTTAATTCACCCCTCCACTTT. Amino acids: CASSPAGSFNSPLHF.

This chain connects TRBV18 to TRBJ1-1, with D unclear. V was shortened by 3 bases and J by 0 bases, with 8 bases between the two germline ends. CDR3 length: 14 amino acids. Germline CDR1 and CDR2: KGHSH and LQKENI. This chain's CDR3 is CASSPKMVNTEAFF. Written as DNA, the CDR3 is TGTGCCAGCTCACCGAAAATGGTGAACACTGAAGCTTTCTTT.

There are many counts of this clonotype. The chain is built from TRBV10-2 and TRBJ2-1, with a weak D call TRBD1 (6 bases). Germline V gene sequence: CDR1 WSHSY, CDR2 SAAADI. The CDR3 contains 14 residues. V lost 4 bases, J lost 6 bases, and 13 bases lay in between. CDR3 residues: CASSGWTETNEQFF. The CDR3 DNA reads as TGCGCCAGCAGTGGATGGACAGAGACCAATGAGCAGTTCTTC.

The table lists this clonotype with a few counts. CDR3: CALSRGRVSTGELFF. The CDR3 DNA reads as TGTGCCCTCTCCCGCGGGAGGGTAAGCACCGGGGAGCTGTTTTTT. The V call is TRBV30, the J call TRBJ2-2; 9 nucleotides line up with TRBD2. This CDR3 region has 15 residues. With V trimmed by 8 bases and J by 4 bases, 11 bases remained unmatched. In germline, CDR1 is GTSNPN, CDR2 SVGIG (reference sequence). Based on the CDR3 plus reference TRBV30 and TRBJ2-2, the full variable domain is SQTIHQWPATLVQPVGSPLSLECTVEGTSNPNLYWYRQAAGRGLQLLFYSVGIGQISSEVPQNLSASRPQDRQFILSSKKLLLSDSGFYLCALSRGRVSTGELFFGEGSRLTVL.

This clonotype showed up just a few times. The V and J genes are TRBV7-9 and TRBJ2-1; 11 positions match TRBD2. Germline V CDR1 and CDR2: SEHNR, FQNEAQ (reference sequence). V lost 2 bases, J lost 7 bases, and 7 bases stayed unmatched. This CDR3 spans 16 amino acids. CDR3 protein: CASSLILAGDLNEQFF. DNA of the CDR3: TGTGCCAGCAGCTTAATACTAGCGGGGGACCTGAATGAGCAGTTCTTC. The full variable domain, rest sourced from reference TRBV7-9 and TRBJ2-1, is DTGVSQNPRHKITKRGQNVTFRCDPISEHNRLYWYRQTLGQGPEFLTYFQNEAQLEKSRLLSDRFSAERPKGSFSTLEIQRTEQGDSAMYLCASSLILAGDLNEQFFGPGTRLTVL.

This clonotype has more than one count but fewer than ten. The V gene is TRBV12-3 or TRBV12-4, the J gene TRBJ1-5; D remains unclear. With 1 base removed from V and 2 bases from J, the gap between germline ends came to 9 bases. The CDR3 covers 15 residues. The CDR3 DNA sequence: TGTGCCAGCAGTTTAGAATATGGGGGCAATCAGCCCCAGCATTTT. Amino acids: CASSLEYGGNQPQHF.

This clonotype was picked up a small number of times. The rearrangement links TRBV2 to TRBJ2-5, with TRBD2 matching over 9 bases. CDR1 is SNHLY, CDR2 FYNNEI, per germline. The trim removed 6 bases at V and 5 bases at J, leaving 7 bases unmatched. The CDR3 is 14 amino acids. The CDR3 region has the DNA TGTGCCAGCAGAATAGCGGGAGTTCGGGAGACCCAGTACTTC. Translation: CASRIAGVRETQYF. Filled out from reference TRBV2 and TRBJ2-5, the complete variable domain reads EPEVTQTPSHQVTQMGQEVILRCVPISNHLYFYWYRQILGQKVEFLVSFYNNEISEKSEIFDDQFSVERPDGSNFTLKIRSTKLEDSAMYFCASRIAGVRETQYFGPGTRLLVL.

A few counts support this clonotype. The rearrangement uses TRBV4-3 and TRBJ2-1; TRBD2 is a possible D gene (6 bases). V was shortened by 0 bases and J by 4 bases, with 13 bases between the two germline ends. Germline V lookup: CDR1 LGHNA, CDR2 YSLEER. The CDR3 covers 16 residues. CDR3: CASSQDRRGIYNEQFF. The CDR3, as DNA: TGCGCCAGCAGCCAAGATCGGAGGGGAATTTACAATGAGCAGTTCTTC.